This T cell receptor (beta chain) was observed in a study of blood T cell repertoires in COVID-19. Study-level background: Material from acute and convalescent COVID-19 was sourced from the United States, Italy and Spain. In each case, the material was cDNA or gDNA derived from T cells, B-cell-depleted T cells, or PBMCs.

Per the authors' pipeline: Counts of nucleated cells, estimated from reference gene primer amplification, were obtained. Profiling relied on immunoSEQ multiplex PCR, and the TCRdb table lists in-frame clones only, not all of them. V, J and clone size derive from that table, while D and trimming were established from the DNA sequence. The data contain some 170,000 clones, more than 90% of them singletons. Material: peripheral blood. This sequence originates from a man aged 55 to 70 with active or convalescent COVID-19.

In nucleotides, the CDR3 is TGTGCCAGCAGCCAATATGAGCGGGAGCTCACAGATACGCAGTATTTT. Translation gives CASSQYERELTDTQYF. The chain links TRBV11-2 to TRBJ2-3; 8 bases match TRBD2. V gave up 5 bases and J gave up 2 bases; unmatched junction bases: 9. This CDR3 region has 16 residues. CDR1 and CDR2 (germline): SGHAT, FQNNGV. The whole variable domain, remainder taken from reference TRBV11-2 and TRBJ2-3, is EAGVAQSPRYKIIEKRQSVAFWCNPISGHATLYWYQQILGQGPKLLIQFQNNGVVDDSQLPKDRFSAERLKGVDSTLKIQPAKLEDSAVYLCASSQYERELTDTQYFGPGTRLTVL.